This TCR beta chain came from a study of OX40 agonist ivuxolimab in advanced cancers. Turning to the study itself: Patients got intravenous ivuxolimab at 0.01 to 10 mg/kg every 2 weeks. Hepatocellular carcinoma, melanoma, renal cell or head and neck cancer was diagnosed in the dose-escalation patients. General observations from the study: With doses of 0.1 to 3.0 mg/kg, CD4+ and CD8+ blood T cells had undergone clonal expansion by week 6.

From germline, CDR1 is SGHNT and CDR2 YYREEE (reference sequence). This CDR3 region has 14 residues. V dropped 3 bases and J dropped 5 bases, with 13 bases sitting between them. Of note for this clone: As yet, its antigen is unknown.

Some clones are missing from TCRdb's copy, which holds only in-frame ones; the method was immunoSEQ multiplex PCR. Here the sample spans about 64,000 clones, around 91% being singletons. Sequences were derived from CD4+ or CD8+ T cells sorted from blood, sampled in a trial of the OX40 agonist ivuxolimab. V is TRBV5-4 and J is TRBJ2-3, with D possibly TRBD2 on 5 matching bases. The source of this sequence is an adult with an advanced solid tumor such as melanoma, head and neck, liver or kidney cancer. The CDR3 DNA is TGTGCCAGCAGCTCGAAAGACGGGGAAGATACGCAGTATTTT. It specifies CASSSKDGEDTQYF.